The 15 T cell receptor beta chains below come from one sample, sequenced in a study of cytomegalovirus exposure and HLA in healthy donors. PCR involved 60 Vbeta and 13 Jbeta primers. Method: immunoSEQ multiplex PCR; TCRdb's copy keeps in-frame clones and lacks some. This table holds some 130,000 clones, around four fifths found once. The sequenced material came from PBMCs. The source of these receptors is a male donor in good health and CMV-seronegative.

This chain links TRBV28 with TRBJ1-6; 8 bases map to TRBD1. Looked up from germline, CDR1 is MDHEN and CDR2 is SYDVKM. The junction had 9 bases not matched to a gene; V was cut back by 5 bases and J by 9 bases. The CDR3 is 15 amino acids. As DNA, the CDR3 is TGTGCCAGCAGTCGGGCAGGGGGCCGGGGTTCACCCCTCCACTTT. As protein: CASSRAGGRGSPLHF. The full variable domain, with the rest looked up from reference TRBV28 and TRBJ1-6, is DVKVTQSSRYLVKRTGEKVFLECVQDMDHENMFWYRQDPGLGLRLIYFSYDVKMKEKGDIPEGYSVSREKKERFSLILESASTNQTSMYLCASSRAGGRGSPLHFGNGTRLTVT.

This sequence joins TRBV5-8 and TRBJ2-1; possibly TRBD1 for D (5 bases). The CDR3 runs 15 residues. Trimming stripped 4 bases from V and 2 bases from J, with 13 bases between. Germline V gene lookup returns CDR1 SGHTS and CDR2 YDEGEE. The chain's CDR3 is CASSVGHRTYNEQFF. CDR3 nucleotide sequence: TGTGCCAGCAGCGTTGGACACCGAACCTACAATGAGCAGTTCTTC.

The chain has TRBV7-9 and TRBJ1-4; D ambiguous. The CDR3 loop spans 15 amino acids. Germline V gives CDR1 SEHNR, CDR2 FQNEAQ (reference sequence). Trimming shortened V by 1 base and J by 7 bases, and 13 bases separated the two germline ends. The CDR3 loop reads CASSLVFQTIEKLFF. In nucleotides, the CDR3 is TGTGCCAGCAGCTTAGTATTCCAAACAATTGAAAAACTGTTTTTT.

The chain uses TRBV19 and TRBJ1-6; D not certain. Germline CDR1 LNHDA, CDR2 SQIVND (reference sequence). The germline V and J ends were trimmed by 6 bases and 7 bases, with 13 bases remaining between them. The CDR3 totals 14 residues. The CDR3 DNA follows: TGTGCCAGTAGCATATCTGGGAGCAATTCACCCCTCCACTTT. This sequence encodes CASSISGSNSPLHF.

This chain joins TRBV28 and TRBJ2-7; 8 bases map to TRBD1. V lost 8 bases to trimming and J lost 3 bases; unmatched junction nucleotides: 15. The CDR3 has 16 amino acids. CDR1 is MDHEN, CDR2 SYDVKM, per germline. The CDR3: CASPLLGTGELYEQYF. CDR3 bases: TGTGCCAGCCCACTGCTCGGGACAGGAGAACTCTACGAGCAGTACTTC.

J is TRBJ2-7 and V is TRBV4-3; TRBD1 might be the D (6 bases). Trimming removed 1 base at V and 6 bases at J, with 13 bases between. This CDR3 comprises 14 residues. The germline V gene has CDR1 LGHNA and CDR2 YSLEER. CDR3 sequence (DNA): TGCGCCAGCAGCCAAGGTGGGACACCCGGCGAGCAGTACTTC. This sequence encodes CASSQGGTPGEQYF.

Of note for this clone: This CDR3 is also generated by other DNA sequences in the sample. This chain joins TRBV7-9 and TRBJ2-3; D might be TRBD2 (6 bases). Looked up from germline, CDR1 is SEHNR and CDR2 is FQNEAQ (reference sequence). CDR3 size: 16 residues. The ends were cut back, 1 base at V and 6 bases at J, with 17 bases in the middle. In DNA form, the CDR3 reads TGTGCCAGCAGCTTAGTAGGGGACTCCAGCGGGGATACGCAGTATTTT. Translation gives CASSLVGDSSGDTQYF.

J is TRBJ2-7 and V is TRBV27, with 7 bases lining up with TRBD2. This CDR3 has 18 residues. V dropped 2 bases and J dropped 4; count of bases not matched to a gene: 17. Germline assignment: CDR1 MNHEY and CDR2 SMNVEV (reference sequence). The CDR3 coding sequence is TGTGCCAGCAGTTTAAGGGCCATCGACGGGCGGGAGCCGTACGAGCAGTACTTC. Translation: CASSLRAIDGREPYEQYF.

In DNA, the CDR3 is TGTGCCAGCAGCGCCGGGACTGGCCTCCATAAGCAGTTCTTC. Translated, it gives CASSAGTGLHKQFF. The rearrangement uses TRBV7-8 and TRBJ2-1; perhaps TRBD2 as D (6 bases). Trimming removed 5 bases from V and 11 bases from J, with 19 bases in between. This CDR3 comprises 14 residues. Per the germline V gene, CDR1 is SGHVS and CDR2 is FQNEAQ.

This clone was picked up one time. The chain links TRBV6-1 to TRBJ1-4; 8 bases map to TRBD1. V gave up 2 bases and J gave up 6 bases; unmatched junction bases: 17. From germline, CDR1 is MNHNS and CDR2 SASEGT. This CDR3 contains 19 residues. CDR3 in DNA: TGTGCCAGCAGTGAATTGGTGTGGACAGGGCGCTTAGTTCATGAAAAACTGTTTTTT. Translation: CASSELVWTGRLVHEKLFF.

The chain links TRBV28 to TRBJ2-7, with 10 bases matching TRBD2. This CDR3 spans 14 amino acids. V shed 10 bases, J shed 7 bases, and the junction held 13 bases outside the gene matches. Germline V gene data show CDR1 as MDHEN and CDR2 as SYDVKM. The CDR3 coding sequence is TGTGCCACCGATCCTAGCGGGAGTCGGTATGAGCAGTACTTC. Its protein is CATDPSGSRYEQYF.

The chain combines TRBV10-3 with TRBJ2-7; TRBD1 matches at 10 bases. The ends lost 4 bases at V and 2 bases at J; junction bases unmatched: 8. CDR3 size: 16 residues. The V gene's germline CDR1 is ENHRY and CDR2 SYGVKD. The CDR3 is CAISGSRDRGTYEQYF. Here the CDR3 DNA reads TGTGCCATCAGTGGTTCCCGGGACAGGGGAACCTACGAGCAGTACTTC.

This rearrangement joins TRBV30 to TRBJ1-6; no reliable D call. The V end was cut by 4 bases, the J end by 4 bases, with 11 bases between. The CDR3 is 14 amino acids. Germline CDR1 is GTSNPN and CDR2 is SVGIG (reference sequence). CDR3 region: CAWTGVGYNSPLHF. In DNA, the CDR3 is TGTGCCTGGACCGGGGTAGGATATAATTCACCCCTCCACTTT.

This chain connects TRBV7-6 to TRBJ2-3, with 7 bases lining up with TRBD2. CDR3 size: 15 residues. Looked up from germline, CDR1 is SGHVS and CDR2 is FNYEAQ. With V trimmed by 2 bases and J by 6 bases, 8 bases remained unmatched. CDR3 residues: CASSLPGGKVDTQYF. DNA for the CDR3: TGTGCCAGCAGCTTACCGGGGGGTAAAGTGGATACGCAGTATTTT. The full variable domain, completed using reference TRBV7-6 and TRBJ2-3, is GAGVSQSPRYKVTKRGQDVALRCDPISGHVSLYWYRQALGQGPEFLTYFNYEAQQDKSGLPNDRFSAERPEGSISTLTIQRTEQRDSAMYRCASSLPGGKVDTQYFGPGTRLTVL.

This clone was found a few times. The rearrangement joins TRBV7-3 to TRBJ2-2, with a weak D call TRBD1 (6 bases). With 5 bases removed from V and 5 bases from J, the gap between germline ends came to 15 bases. The CDR3 has 15 residues. Per germline, CDR1 SGHTA and CDR2 FQGTGA. In nucleotides, the CDR3 is TGTGCCAGCAGCCCCGACAGGTTATTTACCGGGGAGCTGTTTTTT. Protein product: CASSPDRLFTGELFF.